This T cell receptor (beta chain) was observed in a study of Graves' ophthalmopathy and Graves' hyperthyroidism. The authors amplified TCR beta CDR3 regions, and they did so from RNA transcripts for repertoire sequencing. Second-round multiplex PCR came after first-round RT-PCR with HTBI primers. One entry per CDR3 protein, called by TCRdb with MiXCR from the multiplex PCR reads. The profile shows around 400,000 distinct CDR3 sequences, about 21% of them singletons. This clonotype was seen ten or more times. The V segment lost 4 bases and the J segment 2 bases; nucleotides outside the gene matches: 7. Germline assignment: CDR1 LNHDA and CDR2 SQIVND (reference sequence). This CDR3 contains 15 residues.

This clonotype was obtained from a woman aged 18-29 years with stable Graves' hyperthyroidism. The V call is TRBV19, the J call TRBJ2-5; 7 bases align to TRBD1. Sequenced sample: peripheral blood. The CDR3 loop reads CASSTPGTEQETQYF. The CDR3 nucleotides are TGTGCCAGTAGTACTCCCGGGACAGAGCAAGAGACCCAGTACTTC.